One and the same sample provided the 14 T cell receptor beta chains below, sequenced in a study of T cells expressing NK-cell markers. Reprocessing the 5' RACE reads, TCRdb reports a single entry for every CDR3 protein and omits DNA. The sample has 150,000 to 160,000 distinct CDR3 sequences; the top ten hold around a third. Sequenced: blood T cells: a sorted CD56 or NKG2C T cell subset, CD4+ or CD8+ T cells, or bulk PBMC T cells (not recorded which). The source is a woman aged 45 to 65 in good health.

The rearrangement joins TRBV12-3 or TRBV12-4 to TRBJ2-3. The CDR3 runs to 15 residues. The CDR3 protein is CASSLGQGRTDTQYF.

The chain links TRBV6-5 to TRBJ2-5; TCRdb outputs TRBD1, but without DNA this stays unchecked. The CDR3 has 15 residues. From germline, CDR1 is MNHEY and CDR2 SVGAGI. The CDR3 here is CASSLDRGLQETQYF.

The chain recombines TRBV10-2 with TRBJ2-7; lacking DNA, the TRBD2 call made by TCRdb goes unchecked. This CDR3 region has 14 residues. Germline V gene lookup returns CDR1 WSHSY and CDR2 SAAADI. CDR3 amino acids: CASRLGLADYEQYF.

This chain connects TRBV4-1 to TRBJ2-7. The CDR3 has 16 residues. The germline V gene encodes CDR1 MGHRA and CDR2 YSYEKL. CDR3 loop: CASSQGGMGDIHEQYF.

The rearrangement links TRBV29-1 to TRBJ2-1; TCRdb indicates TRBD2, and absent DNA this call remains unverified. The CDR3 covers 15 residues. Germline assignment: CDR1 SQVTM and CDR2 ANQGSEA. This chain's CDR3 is CSVEGLAGQYNEQFF.

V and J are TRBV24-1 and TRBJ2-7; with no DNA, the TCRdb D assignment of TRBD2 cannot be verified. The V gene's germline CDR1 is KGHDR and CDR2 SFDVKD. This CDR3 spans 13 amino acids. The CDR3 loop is CATSDFRTSEQYF.

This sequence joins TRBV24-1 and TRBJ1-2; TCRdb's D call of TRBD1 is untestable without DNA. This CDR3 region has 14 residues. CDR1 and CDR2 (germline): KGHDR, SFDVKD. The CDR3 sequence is CATSESTGFYGYTF.

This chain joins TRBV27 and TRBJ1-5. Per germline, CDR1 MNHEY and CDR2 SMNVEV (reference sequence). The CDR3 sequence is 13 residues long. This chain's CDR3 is CASAGGANQPQHF.

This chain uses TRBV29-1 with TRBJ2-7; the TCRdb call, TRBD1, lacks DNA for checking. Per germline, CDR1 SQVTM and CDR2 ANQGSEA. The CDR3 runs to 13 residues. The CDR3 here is CSVEGRGTYEQYF.

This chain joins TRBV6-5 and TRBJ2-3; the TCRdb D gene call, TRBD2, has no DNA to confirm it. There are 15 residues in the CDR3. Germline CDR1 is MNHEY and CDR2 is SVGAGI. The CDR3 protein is CASSYSPSGVDTQYF.

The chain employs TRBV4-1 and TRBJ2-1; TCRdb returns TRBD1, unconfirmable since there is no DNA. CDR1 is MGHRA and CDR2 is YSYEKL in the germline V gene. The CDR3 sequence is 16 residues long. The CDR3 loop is CASSPIDRAGVHEQFF.

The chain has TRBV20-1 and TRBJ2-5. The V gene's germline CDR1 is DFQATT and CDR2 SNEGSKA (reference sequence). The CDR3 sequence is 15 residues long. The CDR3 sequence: CSARDSSTDQETQYF.

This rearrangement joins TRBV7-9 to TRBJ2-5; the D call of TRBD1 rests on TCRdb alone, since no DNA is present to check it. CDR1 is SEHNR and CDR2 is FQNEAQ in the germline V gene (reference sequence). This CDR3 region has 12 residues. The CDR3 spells CAGDRGKETQYF.

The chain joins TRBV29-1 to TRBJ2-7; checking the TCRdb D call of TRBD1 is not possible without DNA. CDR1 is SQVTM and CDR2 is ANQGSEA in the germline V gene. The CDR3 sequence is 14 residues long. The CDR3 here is CSVEAGGGIYEQYF.